These 2 T cell receptor beta chains share one sample of origin, sequenced in a study of cytomegalovirus exposure and HLA in healthy donors (dated by TCRdb to 2017 to 2019). The library was prepared using the immunoSEQ multiplex PCR assay. The multiplex PCR relied on a mix of 60 forward primers for TCR Vbeta segments and 13 reverse primers for TCR Jbeta segments. Drawn from immuneACCESS, this table holds only the in-frame rearrangements with V and J called that TCRdb kept. Clones are partly lost; checked studies trace under half to an unresolved V gene and leave the rest unexplained. For this sample the table gives 160,000 or so clones, of which about 88% were detected only once. Almost 2% of the sample is in the top ten clones. Sequences were obtained from PBMCs. The receptors were gathered from a woman aged 18-35 years in good health and CMV-seronegative.

The chain couples TRBV11-2 to TRBJ1-2; 9 bases match TRBD1. Trimming at V came to 5 bases and at J to 0 bases, leaving 16 bases not matched to a gene. The CDR3 is 19 amino acids. Per germline, CDR1 SGHAT and CDR2 FQNNGV. DNA for the CDR3: TGTGCCAGCAGCCCACTAGGATTGGGACAGGGTTTAACTAACTATGGCTACACCTTC. Protein product: CASSPLGLGQGLTNYGYTF. The entire variable domain, with the rest obtained from reference TRBV11-2 and TRBJ1-2, is as follows: EAGVAQSPRYKIIEKRQSVAFWCNPISGHATLYWYQQILGQGPKLLIQFQNNGVVDDSQLPKDRFSAERLKGVDSTLKIQPAKLEDSAVYLCASSPLGLGQGLTNYGYTFGSGTRLTVV.

This clone was seen a handful of times. The gene calls are TRBV4-1 and TRBJ1-5; D possibly corresponds to TRBD1 (6 bases). This CDR3 is 14 amino acids long. Trimming pared 4 bases from V and 7 bases from J, leaving 14 bases between. Germline CDR1 reads MGHRA; CDR2 reads YSYEKL. CDR3 bases: TGCGCCAGCAGCCGTAACAGGGTTATCCAGCCCCAGCATTTT. As protein: CASSRNRVIQPQHF.